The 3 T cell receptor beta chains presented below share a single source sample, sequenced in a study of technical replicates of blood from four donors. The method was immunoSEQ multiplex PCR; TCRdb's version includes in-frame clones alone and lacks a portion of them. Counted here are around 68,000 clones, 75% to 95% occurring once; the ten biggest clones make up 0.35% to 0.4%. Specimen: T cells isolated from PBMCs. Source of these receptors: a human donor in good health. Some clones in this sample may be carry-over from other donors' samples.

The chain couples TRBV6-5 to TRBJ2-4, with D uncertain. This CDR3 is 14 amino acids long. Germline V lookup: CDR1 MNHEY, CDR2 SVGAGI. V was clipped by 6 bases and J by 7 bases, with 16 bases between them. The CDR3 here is CASRRSSMVNIQYF. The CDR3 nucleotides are TGTGCCAGCAGGAGGTCTTCCATGGTGAACATTCAGTACTTC.

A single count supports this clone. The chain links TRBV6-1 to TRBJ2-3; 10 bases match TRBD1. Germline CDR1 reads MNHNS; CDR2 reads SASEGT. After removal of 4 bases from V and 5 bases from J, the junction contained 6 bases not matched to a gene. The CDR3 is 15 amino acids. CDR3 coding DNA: TGTGCCAGCAGTGGGGACAGGGGAGGTAAAGATACGCAGTATTTT. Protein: CASSGDRGGKDTQYF.

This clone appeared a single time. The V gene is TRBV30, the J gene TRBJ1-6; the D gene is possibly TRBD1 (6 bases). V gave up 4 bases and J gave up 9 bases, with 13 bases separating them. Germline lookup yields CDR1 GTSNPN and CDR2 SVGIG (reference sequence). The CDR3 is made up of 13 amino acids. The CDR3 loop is CAWTLGGRSPLHF. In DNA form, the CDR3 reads TGTGCCTGGACCTTGGGGGGGCGTTCACCCCTCCACTTT.